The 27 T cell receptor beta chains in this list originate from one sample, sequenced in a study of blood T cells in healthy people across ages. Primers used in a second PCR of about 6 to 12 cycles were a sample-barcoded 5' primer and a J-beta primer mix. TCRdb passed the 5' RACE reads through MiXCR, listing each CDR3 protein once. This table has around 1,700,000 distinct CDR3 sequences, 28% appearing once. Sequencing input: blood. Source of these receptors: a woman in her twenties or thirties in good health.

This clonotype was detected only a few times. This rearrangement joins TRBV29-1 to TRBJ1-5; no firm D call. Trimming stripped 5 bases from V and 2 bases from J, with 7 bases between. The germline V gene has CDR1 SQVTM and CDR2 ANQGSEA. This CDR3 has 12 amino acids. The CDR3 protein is CSVLIGNQPQHF. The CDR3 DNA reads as TGCAGCGTTTTGATCGGCAATCAGCCCCAGCATTTT.

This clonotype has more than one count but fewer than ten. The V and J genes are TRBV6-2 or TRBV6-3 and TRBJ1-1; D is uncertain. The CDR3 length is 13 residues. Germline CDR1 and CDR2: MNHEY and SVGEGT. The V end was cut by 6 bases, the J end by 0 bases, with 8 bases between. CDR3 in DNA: TGTGCCAGCAGGAGTCTGATGAACACTGAAGCTTTCTTT. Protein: CASRSLMNTEAFF.

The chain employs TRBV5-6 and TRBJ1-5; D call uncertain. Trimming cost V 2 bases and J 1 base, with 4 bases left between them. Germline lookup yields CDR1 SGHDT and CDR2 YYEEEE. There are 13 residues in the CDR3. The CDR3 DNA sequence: TGTGCCAGCAGCTTCTTCAGCAATCAGCCCCAGCATTTT. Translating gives CASSFFSNQPQHF.

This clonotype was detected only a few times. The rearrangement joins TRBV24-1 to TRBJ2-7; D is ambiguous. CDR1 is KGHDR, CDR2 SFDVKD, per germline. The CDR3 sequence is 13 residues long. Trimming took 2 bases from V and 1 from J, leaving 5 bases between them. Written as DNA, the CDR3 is TGTGCCACCAGTGATTCCGTATCCTACGAGCAGTACTTC. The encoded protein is CATSDSVSYEQYF.

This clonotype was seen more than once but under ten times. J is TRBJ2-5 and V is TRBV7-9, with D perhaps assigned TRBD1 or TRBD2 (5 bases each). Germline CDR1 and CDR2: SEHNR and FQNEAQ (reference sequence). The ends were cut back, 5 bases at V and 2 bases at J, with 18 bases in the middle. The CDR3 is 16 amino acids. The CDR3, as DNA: TGTGCCAGCAGCCTGTCGGGCAGGGACCGACAAGAGACCCAGTACTTC. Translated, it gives CASSLSGRDRQETQYF.

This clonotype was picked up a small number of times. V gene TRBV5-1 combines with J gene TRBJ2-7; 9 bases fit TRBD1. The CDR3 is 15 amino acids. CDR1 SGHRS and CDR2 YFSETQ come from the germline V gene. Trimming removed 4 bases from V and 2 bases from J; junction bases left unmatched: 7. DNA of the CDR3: TGCGCCAGCAGCACCCGGACAGGGGAGCCCTACGAGCAGTACTTC. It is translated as CASSTRTGEPYEQYF.

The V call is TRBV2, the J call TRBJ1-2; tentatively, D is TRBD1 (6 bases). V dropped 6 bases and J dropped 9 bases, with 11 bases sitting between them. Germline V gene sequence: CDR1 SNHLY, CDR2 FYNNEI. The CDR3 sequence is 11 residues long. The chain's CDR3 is CASRGTHCYTF. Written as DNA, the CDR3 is TGTGCCAGCAGAGGGACACATTGCTACACCTTC.

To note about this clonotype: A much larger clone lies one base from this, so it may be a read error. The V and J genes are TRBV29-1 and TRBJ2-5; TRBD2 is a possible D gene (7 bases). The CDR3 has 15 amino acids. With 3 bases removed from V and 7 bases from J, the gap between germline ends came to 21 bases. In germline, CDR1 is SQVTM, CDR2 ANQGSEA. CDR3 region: CSVEGGAQSWGTQYF. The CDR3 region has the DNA TGCAGCGTTGAGGGGGGGGCCCAGTCTTGGGGGACCCAGTACTTC.

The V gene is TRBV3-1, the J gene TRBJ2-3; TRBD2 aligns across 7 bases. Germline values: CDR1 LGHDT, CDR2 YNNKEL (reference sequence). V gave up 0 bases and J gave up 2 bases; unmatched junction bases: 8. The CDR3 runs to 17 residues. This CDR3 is CASSQEGALAVTDTQYF. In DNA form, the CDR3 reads TGTGCCAGCAGCCAAGAAGGGGCGCTAGCGGTCACAGATACGCAGTATTTT.

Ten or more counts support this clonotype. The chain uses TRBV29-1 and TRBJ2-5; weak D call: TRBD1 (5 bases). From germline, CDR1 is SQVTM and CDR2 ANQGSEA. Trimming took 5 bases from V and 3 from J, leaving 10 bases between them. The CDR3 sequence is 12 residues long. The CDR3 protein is CSVSLTEETQYF. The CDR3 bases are TGCAGCGTTTCTTTGACAGAAGAGACCCAGTACTTC.

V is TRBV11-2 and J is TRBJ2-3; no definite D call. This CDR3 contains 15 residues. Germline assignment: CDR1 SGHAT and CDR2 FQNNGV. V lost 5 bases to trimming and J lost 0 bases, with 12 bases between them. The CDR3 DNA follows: TGTGCCAGCAGCCCGACGTACCAAAGCACAGATACGCAGTATTTT. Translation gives CASSPTYQSTDTQYF. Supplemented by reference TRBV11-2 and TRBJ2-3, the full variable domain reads EAGVAQSPRYKIIEKRQSVAFWCNPISGHATLYWYQQILGQGPKLLIQFQNNGVVDDSQLPKDRFSAERLKGVDSTLKIQPAKLEDSAVYLCASSPTYQSTDTQYFGPGTRLTVL.

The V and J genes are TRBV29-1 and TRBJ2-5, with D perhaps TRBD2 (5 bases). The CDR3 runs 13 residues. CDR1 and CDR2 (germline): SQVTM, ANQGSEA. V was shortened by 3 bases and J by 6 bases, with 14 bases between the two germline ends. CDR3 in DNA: TGCAGCGTTGAGGGAGATCCCGGGAAGACCCAGTACTTC. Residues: CSVEGDPGKTQYF.

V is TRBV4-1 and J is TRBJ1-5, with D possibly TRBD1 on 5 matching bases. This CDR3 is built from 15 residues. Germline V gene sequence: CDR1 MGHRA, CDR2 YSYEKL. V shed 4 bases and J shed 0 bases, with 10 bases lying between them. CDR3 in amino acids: CASSRPGGSNQPQHF. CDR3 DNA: TGCGCCAGCAGCCGTCCGGGGGGTAGCAATCAGCCCCAGCATTTT.

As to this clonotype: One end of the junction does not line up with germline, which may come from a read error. The CDR3 coding sequence is TGTACCAGCAGCCGCGACATAGGCCAAGAGACCCAGTACTTC. Translation gives CTSSRDIGQETQYF. The rearrangement joins TRBV7-6 to TRBJ2-5; D gene ambiguous. The germline CDR1 and CDR2 sequences are SGHVS and FNYEAQ. The CDR3 has 14 residues. Full variable domain (missing parts from reference TRBV7-6 and TRBJ2-5): GAGVSQSPRYKVTKRGQDVALRCDPISGHVSLYWYRQALGQGPEFLTYFNYEAQQDKSGLPNDRFSAERPEGSISTLTIQRTEQRDSAMYRCTSSRDIGQETQYFGPGTRLLVL.

The CDR3 loop is CSFISGRTDTQYF. In DNA, the CDR3 is TGCAGCTTCATTAGCGGACGCACAGATACGCAGTATTTT. The rearrangement joins TRBV29-1 to TRBJ2-3; TRBD2 is a possible D gene (6 bases). CDR3 length equals 13 residues. Germline lookup yields CDR1 SQVTM and CDR2 ANQGSEA. V was clipped by 8 bases and J by 1 base, with 13 bases between them.

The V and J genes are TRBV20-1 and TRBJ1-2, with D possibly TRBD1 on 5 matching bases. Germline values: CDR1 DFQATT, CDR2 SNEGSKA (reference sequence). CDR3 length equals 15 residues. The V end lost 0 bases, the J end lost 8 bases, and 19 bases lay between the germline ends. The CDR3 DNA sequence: TGCAGTGCTAGAGATCCCTCGGGACCGGAAAGGGGCTACACCTTC. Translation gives CSARDPSGPERGYTF.

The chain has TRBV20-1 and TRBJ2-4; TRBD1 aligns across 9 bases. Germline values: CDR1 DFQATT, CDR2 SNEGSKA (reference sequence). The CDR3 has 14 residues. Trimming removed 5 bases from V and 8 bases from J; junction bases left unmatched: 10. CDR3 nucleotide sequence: TGCAGTGCTCCTCTGCGGGACAGGGTTGACATTCAGTACTTC. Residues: CSAPLRDRVDIQYF.

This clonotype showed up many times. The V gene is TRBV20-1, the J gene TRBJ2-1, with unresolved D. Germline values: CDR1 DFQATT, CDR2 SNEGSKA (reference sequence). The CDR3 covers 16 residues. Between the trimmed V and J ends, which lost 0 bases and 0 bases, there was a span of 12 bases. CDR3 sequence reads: CSARDHSRYSYNEQFF. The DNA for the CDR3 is TGCAGTGCTAGAGACCACTCGAGATACTCCTACAATGAGCAGTTCTTC.

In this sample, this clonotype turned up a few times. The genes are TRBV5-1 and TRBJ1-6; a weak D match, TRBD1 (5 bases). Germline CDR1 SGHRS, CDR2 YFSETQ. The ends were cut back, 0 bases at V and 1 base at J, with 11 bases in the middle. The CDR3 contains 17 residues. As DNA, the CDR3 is TGCGCCAGCAGCTTGGATCCAGGGAGGTCCTATAATTCACCCCTCCACTTT. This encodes CASSLDPGRSYNSPLHF.

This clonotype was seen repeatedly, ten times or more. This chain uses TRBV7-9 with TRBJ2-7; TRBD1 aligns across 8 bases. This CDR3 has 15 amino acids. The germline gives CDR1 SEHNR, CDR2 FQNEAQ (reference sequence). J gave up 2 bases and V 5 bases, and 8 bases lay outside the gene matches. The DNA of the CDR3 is TGTGCCAGCAGCCACAGGGGGAGCCTCACCTACGAGCAGTACTTC. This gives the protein CASSHRGSLTYEQYF.

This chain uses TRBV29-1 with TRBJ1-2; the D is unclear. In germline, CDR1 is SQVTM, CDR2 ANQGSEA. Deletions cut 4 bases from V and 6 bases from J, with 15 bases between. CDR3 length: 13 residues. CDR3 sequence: CSVGGKSYHGYTF. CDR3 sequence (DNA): TGCAGCGTTGGTGGCAAAAGCTACCATGGCTACACCTTC.

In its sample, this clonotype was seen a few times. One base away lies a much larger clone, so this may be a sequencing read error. CDR3 sequence: CSGGEGGNIQYF. The CDR3 nucleotides are TGCAGCGGGGGCGAGGGCGGAAACATTCAGTACTTC. This chain connects TRBV29-1 to TRBJ2-4, with D possibly being TRBD1 or TRBD2 (5 bases each). The germline V gene encodes CDR1 SQVTM and CDR2 ANQGSEA. The CDR3 is 12 amino acids. Trimming removed 7 bases at V and 6 bases at J, with 13 bases between.

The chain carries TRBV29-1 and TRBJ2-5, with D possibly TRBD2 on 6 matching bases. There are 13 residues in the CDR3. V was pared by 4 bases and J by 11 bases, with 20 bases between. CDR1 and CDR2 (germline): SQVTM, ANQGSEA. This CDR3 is CSVGDSLGNEQYF. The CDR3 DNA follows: TGCAGCGTTGGGGACTCTCTGGGGAATGAGCAGTACTTC.

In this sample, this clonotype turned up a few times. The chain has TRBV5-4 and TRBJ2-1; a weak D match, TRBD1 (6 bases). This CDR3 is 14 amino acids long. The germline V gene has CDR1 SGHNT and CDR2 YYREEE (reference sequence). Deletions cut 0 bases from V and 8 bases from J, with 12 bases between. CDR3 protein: CASSLEQGDDEQFF. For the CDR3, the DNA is TGTGCCAGCAGCTTGGAACAGGGAGACGATGAGCAGTTCTTC. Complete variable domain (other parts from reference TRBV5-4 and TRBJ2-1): ETGVTQSPTHLIKTRGQQVTLRCSSQSGHNTVSWYQQALGQGPQFIFQYYREEENGRGNFPPRFSGLQFPNYSSELNVNALELDDSALYLCASSLEQGDDEQFFGPGTRLTVL.

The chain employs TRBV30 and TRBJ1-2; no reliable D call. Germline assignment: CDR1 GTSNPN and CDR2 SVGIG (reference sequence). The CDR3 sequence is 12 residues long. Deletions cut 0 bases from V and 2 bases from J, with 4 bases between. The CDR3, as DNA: TGTGCCTGGAGTGTAGACAACTATGGCTACACCTTC. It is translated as CAWSVDNYGYTF.

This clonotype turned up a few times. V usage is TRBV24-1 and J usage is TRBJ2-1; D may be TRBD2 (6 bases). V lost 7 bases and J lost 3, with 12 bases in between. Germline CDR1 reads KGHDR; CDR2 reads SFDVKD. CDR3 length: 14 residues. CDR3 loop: CATRVQAGYNEQFF. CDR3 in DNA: TGTGCCACCAGAGTCCAAGCGGGCTACAATGAGCAGTTCTTC.

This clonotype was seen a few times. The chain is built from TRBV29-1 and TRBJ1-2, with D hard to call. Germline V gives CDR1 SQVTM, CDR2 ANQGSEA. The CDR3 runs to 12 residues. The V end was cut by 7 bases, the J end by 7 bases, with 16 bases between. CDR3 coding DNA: TGCAGCGCCGAGGCGGTCCGGGGTGGCTACACCTTC. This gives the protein CSAEAVRGGYTF. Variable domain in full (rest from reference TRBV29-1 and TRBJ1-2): SAVISQKPSRDICQRGTSLTIQCQVDSQVTMMFWYRQQPGQSLTLIATANQGSEATYESGFVIDKFPISRPNLTFSTLTVSNMSPEDSSIYLCSAEAVRGGYTFGSGTRLTVV.